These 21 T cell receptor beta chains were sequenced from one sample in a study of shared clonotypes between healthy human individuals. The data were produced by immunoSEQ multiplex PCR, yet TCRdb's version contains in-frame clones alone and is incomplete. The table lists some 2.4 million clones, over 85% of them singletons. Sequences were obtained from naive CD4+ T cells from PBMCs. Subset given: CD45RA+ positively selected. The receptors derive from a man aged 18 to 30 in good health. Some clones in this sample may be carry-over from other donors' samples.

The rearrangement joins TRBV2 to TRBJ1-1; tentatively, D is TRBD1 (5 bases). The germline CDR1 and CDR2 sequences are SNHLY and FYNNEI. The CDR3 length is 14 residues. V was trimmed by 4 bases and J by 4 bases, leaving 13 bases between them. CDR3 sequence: CASSATRQSTEAFF. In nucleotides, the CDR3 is TGTGCCAGCAGTGCAACAAGACAGTCCACTGAAGCTTTCTTT.

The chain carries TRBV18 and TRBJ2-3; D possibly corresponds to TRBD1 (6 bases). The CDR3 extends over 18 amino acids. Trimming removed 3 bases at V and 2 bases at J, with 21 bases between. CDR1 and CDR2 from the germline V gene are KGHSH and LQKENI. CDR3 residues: CASSPQLSGAQLTDTQYF. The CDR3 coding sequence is TGTGCCAGCTCACCCCAGTTGTCAGGGGCGCAACTCACAGATACGCAGTATTTT.

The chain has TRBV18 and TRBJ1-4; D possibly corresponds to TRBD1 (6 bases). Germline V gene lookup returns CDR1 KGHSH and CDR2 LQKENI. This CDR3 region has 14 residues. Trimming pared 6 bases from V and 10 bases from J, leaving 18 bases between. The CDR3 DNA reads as TGTGCCAGCTCGCCGTCATCAGGGGAACGAAAACTGTTTTTT. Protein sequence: CASSPSSGERKLFF.

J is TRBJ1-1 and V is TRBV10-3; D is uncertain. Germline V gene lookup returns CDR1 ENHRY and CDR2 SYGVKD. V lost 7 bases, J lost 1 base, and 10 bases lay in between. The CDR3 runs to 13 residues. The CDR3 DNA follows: TGTGCCATCAAAGACTTAGGGAACACTGAAGCTTTCTTT. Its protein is CAIKDLGNTEAFF.

The CDR3 DNA follows: TGTGCCACCAGCAGATCCCGAATAGGGGGGGAGCAGTACTTC. It encodes CATSRSRIGGEQYF. The gene calls are TRBV15 and TRBJ2-7; D is possibly TRBD1 or TRBD2 (6 bases each). V gave up 2 bases and J gave up 7 bases, with 15 bases separating them. This CDR3 is 14 amino acids long. Germline CDR1 and CDR2: LNHNV and YYDKDF (reference sequence).

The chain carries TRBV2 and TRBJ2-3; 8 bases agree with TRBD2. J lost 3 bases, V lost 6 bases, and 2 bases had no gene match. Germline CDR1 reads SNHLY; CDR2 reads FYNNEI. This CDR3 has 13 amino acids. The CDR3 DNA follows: TGTGCCAGCAGGAAGCGGGAGACAGATACGCAGTATTTT. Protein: CASRKRETDTQYF.

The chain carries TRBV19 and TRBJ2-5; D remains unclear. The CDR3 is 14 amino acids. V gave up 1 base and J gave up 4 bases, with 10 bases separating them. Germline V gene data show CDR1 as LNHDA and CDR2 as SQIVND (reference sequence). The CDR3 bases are TGTGCCAGTAGTATAGGGGGAACGGGAGAGACCCAGTACTTC. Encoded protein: CASSIGGTGETQYF.

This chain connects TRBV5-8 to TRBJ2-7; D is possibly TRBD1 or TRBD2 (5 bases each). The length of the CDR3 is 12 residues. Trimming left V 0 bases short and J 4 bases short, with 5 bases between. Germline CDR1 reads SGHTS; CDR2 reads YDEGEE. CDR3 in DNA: TGTGCCAGCAGCTTGGGGGGGTACGAGCAGTACTTC. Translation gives CASSLGGYEQYF.

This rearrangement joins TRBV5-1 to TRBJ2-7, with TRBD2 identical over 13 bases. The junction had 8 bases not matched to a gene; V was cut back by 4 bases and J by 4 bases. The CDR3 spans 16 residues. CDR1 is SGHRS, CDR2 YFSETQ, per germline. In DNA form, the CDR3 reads TGCGCCAGCAGCAATGGACTAGCGGGAGAACGGTACGAGCAGTACTTC. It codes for CASSNGLAGERYEQYF.

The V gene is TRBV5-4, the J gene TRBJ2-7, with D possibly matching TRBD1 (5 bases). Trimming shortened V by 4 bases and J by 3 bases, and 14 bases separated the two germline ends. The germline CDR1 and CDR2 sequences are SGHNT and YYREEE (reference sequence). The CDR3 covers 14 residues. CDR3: CASSRNGQIYEQYF. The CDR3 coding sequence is TGTGCCAGCAGCCGCAATGGACAAATCTACGAGCAGTACTTC.

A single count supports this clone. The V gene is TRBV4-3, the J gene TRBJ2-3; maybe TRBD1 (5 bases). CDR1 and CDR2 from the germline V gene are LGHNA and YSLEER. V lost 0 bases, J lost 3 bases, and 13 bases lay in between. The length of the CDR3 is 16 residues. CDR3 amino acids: CASSQENTGLTDTQYF. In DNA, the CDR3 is TGCGCCAGCAGCCAAGAGAATACAGGATTAACAGATACGCAGTATTTT.

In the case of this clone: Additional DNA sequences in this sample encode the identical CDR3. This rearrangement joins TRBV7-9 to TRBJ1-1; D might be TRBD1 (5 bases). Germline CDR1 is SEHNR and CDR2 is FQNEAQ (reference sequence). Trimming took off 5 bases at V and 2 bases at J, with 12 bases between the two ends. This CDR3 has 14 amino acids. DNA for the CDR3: TGTGCCAGCAGCCTTGGGACCGAAAACACTGAAGCTTTCTTT. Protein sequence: CASSLGTENTEAFF.

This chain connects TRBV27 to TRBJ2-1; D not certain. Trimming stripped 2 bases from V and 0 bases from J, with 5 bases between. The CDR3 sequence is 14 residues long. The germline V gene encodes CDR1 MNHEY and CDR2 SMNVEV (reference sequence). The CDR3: CASSLGSSYNEQFF. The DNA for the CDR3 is TGTGCCAGCAGTTTAGGAAGCTCCTACAATGAGCAGTTCTTC.

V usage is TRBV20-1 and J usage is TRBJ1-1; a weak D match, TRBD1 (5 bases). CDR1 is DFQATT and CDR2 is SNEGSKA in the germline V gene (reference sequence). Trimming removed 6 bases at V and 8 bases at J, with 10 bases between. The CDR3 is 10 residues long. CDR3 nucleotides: TGCAGTGCCGGACATTTGGAAGCTTTCTTT. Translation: CSAGHLEAFF.

CDR3: CASSETQNTEAFF. DNA for the CDR3: TGTGCCAGCAGCGAGACACAGAACACTGAAGCTTTCTTT. The chain combines TRBV9 with TRBJ1-1; D uncertain. The CDR3 has 13 residues. The V end was cut by 3 bases, the J end by 1 base, with 7 bases between. Germline values: CDR1 SGDLS, CDR2 YYNGEE.

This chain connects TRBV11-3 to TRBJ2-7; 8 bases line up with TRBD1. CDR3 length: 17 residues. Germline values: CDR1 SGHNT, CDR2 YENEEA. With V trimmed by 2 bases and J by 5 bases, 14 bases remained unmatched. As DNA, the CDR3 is TGTGCCAGCAGCTTACCCTCGGGGCACAGGGGGGACCACGAGCAGTACTTC. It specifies CASSLPSGHRGDHEQYF.

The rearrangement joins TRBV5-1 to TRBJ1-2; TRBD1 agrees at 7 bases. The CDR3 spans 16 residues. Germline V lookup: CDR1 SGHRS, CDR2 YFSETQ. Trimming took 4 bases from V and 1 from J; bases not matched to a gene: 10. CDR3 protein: CASSPGTELFNYGYTF. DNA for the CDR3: TGCGCCAGCAGCCCCGGGACAGAACTGTTTAACTATGGCTACACCTTC.

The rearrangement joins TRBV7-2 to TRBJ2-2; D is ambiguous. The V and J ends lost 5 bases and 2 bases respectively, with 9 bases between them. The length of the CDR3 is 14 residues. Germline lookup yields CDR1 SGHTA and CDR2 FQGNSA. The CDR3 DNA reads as TGTGCCAGCAGCGAAGACATTAACACCGGGGAGCTGTTTTTT. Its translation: CASSEDINTGELFF. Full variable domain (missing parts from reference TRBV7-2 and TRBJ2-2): GAGVSQSPSNKVTEKGKDVELRCDPISGHTALYWYRQSLGQGLEFLIYFQGNSAPDKSGLPSDRFSAERTGGSVSTLTIQRTQQEDSAVYLCASSEDINTGELFFGEGSRLTVL.

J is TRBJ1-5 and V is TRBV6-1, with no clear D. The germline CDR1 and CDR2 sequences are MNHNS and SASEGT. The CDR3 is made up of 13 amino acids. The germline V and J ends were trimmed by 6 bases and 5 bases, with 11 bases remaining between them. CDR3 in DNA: TGTGCCAGCAGAGGGCAAGGTTATCAGCCCCAGCATTTT. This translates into CASRGQGYQPQHF.

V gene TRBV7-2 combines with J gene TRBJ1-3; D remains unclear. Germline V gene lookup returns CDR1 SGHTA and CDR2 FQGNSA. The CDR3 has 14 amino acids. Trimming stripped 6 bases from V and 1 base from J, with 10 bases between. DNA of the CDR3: TGTGCCAGCAGGGCGGGAGATTCTGGAAACACCATATATTTT. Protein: CASRAGDSGNTIYF. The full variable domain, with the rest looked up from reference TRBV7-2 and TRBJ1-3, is GAGVSQSPSNKVTEKGKDVELRCDPISGHTALYWYRQSLGQGLEFLIYFQGNSAPDKSGLPSDRFSAERTGGSVSTLTIQRTQQEDSAVYLCASRAGDSGNTIYFGEGSWLTVV.

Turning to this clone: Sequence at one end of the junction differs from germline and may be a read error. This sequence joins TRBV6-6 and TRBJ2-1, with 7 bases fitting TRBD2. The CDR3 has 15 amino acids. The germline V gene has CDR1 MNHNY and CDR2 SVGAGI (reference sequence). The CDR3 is CAGSYSSGTLNEQFF. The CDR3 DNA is TGTGCCGGCAGTTACTCGAGCGGGACCCTAAATGAGCAGTTCTTC.